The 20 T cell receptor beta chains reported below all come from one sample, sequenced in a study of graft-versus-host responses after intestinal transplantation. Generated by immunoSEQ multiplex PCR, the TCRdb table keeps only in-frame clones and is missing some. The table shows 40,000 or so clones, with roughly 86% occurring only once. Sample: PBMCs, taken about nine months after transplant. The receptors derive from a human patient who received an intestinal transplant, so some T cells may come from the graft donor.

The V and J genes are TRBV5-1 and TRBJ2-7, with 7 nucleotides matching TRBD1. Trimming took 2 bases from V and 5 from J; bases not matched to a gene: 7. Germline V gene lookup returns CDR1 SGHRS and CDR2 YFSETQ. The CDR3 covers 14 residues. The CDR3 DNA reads TGCGCCAGCAGCTTCCGGGACAGTGGCCACGAGCAGTACTTC. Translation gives CASSFRDSGHEQYF.

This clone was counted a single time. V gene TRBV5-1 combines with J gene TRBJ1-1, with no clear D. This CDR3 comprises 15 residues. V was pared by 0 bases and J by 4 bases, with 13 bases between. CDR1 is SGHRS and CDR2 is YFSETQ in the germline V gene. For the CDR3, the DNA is TGCGCCAGCAGCTTGGTTAGGACCGACGTCACTGAAGCTTTCTTT. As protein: CASSLVRTDVTEAFF.

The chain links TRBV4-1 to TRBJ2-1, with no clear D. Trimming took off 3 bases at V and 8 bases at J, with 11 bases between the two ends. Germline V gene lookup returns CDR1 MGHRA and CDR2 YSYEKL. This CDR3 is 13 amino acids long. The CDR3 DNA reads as TGCGCCAGCAGCCAGAGGCATTTCTATGAGCAGTTCTTC. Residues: CASSQRHFYEQFF.

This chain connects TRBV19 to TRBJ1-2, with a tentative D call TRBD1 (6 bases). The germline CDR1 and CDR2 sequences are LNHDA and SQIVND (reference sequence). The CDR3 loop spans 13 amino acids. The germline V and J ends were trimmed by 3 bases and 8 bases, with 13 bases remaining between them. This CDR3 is CASSIRDMKGYTF. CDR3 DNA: TGTGCCAGTAGTATCCGGGACATGAAAGGCTACACCTTC.

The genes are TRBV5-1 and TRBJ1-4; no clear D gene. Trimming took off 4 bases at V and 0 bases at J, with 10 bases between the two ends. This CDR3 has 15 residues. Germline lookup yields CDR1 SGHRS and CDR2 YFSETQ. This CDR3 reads CASSPTATTNEKLFF. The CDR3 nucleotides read TGCGCCAGCAGCCCGACCGCCACAACTAATGAAAAACTGTTTTTT.

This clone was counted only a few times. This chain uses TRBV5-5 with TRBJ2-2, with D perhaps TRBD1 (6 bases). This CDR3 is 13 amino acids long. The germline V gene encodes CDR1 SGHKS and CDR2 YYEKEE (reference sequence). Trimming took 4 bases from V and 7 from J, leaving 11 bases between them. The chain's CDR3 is CASSLRGFGELFF. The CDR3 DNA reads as TGTGCCAGCAGCCTGAGGGGGTTCGGGGAGCTGTTTTTT.

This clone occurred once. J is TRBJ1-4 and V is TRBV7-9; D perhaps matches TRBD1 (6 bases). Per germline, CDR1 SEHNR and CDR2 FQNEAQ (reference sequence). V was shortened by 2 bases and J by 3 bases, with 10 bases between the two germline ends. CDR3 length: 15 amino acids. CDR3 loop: CASSLKQGPNEKLFF. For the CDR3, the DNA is TGTGCCAGCAGCTTAAAACAGGGTCCTAATGAAAAACTGTTTTTT.

CDR3: CASSWGGGGPNTGELFF. In DNA form, the CDR3 reads TGCGCCAGCAGCTGGGGAGGCGGGGGGCCTAACACCGGGGAGCTGTTTTTT. The chain joins TRBV5-1 to TRBJ2-2; TRBD2 matches 8 bases. V lost 3 bases and J lost 2; bases outside the gene matches: 9. Germline assignment: CDR1 SGHRS and CDR2 YFSETQ. The CDR3 spans 17 residues. The full variable domain, with the rest looked up from reference TRBV5-1 and TRBJ2-2, is KAGVTQTPRYLIKTRGQQVTLSCSPISGHRSVSWYQQTPGQGLQFLFEYFSETQRNKGNFPGRFSGRQFSNSRSEMNVSTLELGDSALYLCASSWGGGGPNTGELFFGEGSRLTVL.

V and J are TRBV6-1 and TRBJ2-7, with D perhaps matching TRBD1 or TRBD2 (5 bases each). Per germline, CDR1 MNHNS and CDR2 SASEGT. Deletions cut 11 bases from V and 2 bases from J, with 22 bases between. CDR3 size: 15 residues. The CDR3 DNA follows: TGTGCCTCCCGAGAGGGACCAGGAACAACCTACGAGCAGTACTTC. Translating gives CASREGPGTTYEQYF.

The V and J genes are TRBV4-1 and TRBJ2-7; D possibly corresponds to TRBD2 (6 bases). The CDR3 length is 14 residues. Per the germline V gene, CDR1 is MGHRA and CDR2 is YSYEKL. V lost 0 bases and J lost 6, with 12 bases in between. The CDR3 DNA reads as TGCGCCAGCAGCCAAGATGGGACTTTTCCCGAGCAGTACTTC. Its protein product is CASSQDGTFPEQYF.

This CDR3 is CSVVGGHEQYF. CDR3 coding DNA: TGCAGCGTTGTAGGGGGCCACGAGCAGTACTTC. V and J are TRBV29-1 and TRBJ2-7; 7 bases are shared with TRBD1. There are 11 residues in the CDR3. V gave up 4 bases and J gave up 5 bases; unmatched junction bases: 2. Germline V CDR1 and CDR2: SQVTM, ANQGSEA.

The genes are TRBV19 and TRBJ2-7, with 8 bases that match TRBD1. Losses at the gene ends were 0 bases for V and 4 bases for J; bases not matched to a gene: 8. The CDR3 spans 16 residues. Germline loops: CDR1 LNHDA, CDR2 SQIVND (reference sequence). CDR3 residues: CASSIDLGQGRYEQYF. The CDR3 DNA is TGTGCCAGTAGTATAGATCTAGGACAGGGAAGATACGAGCAGTACTTC.

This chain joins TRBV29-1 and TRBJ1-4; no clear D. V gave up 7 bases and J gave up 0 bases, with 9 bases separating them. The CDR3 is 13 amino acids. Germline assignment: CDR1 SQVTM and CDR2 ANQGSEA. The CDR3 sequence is CSAGHATNEKLFF. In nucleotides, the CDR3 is TGCAGCGCTGGGCATGCAACTAATGAAAAACTGTTTTTT.

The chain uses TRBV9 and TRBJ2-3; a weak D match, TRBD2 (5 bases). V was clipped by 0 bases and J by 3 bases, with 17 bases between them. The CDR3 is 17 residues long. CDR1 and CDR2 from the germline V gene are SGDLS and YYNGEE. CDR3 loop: CASSVAETWRGTDTQYF. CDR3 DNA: TGTGCCAGCAGCGTAGCTGAGACATGGCGAGGGACAGATACGCAGTATTTT.

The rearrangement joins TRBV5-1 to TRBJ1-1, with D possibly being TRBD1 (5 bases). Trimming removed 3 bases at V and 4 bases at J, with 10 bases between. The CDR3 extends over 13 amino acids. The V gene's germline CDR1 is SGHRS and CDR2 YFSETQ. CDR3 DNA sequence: TGCGCCAGCAGCTATGGGAGGGGCACTGAAGCTTTCTTT. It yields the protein CASSYGRGTEAFF.

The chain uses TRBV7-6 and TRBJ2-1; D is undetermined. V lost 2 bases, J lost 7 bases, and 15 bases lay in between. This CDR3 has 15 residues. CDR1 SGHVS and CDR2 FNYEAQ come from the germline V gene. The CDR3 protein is CASSLPGGPVNEQFF. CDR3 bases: TGTGCCAGCAGCTTACCAGGTGGGCCCGTAAATGAGCAGTTCTTC.

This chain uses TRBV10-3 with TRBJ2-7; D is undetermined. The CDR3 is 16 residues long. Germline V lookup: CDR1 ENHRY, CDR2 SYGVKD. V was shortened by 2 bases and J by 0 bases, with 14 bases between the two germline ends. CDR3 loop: CAISEPSLQGSYEQYF. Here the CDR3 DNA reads TGTGCCATCAGTGAGCCTAGTTTACAAGGCTCCTACGAGCAGTACTTC.

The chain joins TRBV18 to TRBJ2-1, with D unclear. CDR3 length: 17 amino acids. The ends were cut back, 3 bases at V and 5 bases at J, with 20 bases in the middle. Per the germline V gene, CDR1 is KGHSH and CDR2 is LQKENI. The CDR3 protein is CASSPFSLITADNEQFF. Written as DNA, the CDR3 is TGTGCCAGCTCACCTTTCAGTTTGATAACGGCGGACAATGAGCAGTTCTTC.

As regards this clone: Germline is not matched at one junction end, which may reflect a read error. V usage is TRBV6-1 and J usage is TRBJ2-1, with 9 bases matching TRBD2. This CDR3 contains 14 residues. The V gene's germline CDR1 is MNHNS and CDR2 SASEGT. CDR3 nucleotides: TGTGCCAGCAGGGAAGCGGGGGGCCTCAATGAGCAGTTCTTC. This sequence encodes CASREAGGLNEQFF.

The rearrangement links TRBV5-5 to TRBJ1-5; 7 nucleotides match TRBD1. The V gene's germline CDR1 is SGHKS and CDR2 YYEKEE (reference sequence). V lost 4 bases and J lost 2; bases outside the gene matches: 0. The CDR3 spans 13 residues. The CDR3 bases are TGTGCCAGCAGCACAGGGGGCAATCAGCCCCAGCATTTT. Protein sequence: CASSTGGNQPQHF.